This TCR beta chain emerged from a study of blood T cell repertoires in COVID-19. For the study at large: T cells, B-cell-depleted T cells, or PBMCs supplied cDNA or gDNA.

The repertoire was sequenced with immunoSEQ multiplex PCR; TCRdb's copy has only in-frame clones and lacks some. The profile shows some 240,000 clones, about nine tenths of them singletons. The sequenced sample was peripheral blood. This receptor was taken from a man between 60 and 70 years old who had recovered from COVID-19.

As DNA, the CDR3 is TGTGCCAGCAGGGTACAGAGAGTGGATAATTCACCCCTCCACTTT. It codes for CASRVQRVDNSPLHF. The rearrangement joins TRBV6-5 to TRBJ1-6, with D unclear. Deletions cut 6 bases from V and 5 bases from J, with 14 bases between. This CDR3 has 15 amino acids. The V gene's germline CDR1 is MNHEY and CDR2 SVGAGI.